The clone carrying this T cell receptor (beta chain) was observed a single time. The antigen is unknown. CDR3 size: 16 residues. The germline CDR1 and CDR2 sequences are MGHRA and YSYEKL. V lost 1 base, J lost 2 bases, and 15 bases lay in between. These data belong to a study of shared clonotypes between healthy human individuals. Notes on the study in general: The naive CD4 repertoires of a few donors were compared, and approximately 5% of clonotypes were shared.

Here immunoSEQ multiplex PCR was the method, and the copy in TCRdb shows in-frame clones only, minus some. The data contain almost 750,000 clones, 55% to 75% of them singletons. The receptor's source is a woman aged 30 to 39 in good health. This chain links TRBV4-1 with TRBJ2-7, with D possibly matching TRBD1 (7 bases). Sequenced material: memory CD4+ T cells sorted from blood. Stated subset: CD45RA-negative fraction. CDR3 amino acids: CASSQGRSRGAYEQYF. The CDR3 DNA is TGCGCCAGCAGCCAAGGGCGAAGCAGGGGGGCCTACGAGCAGTACTTC.